This TCR beta chain was recorded in a study of shared clonotypes between healthy human individuals. Across the study: Each donor's CD8 memory used one plate, CD8 naive two, each CD4 subset three.

This clone was found a few times. Its antigen is currently unknown. This CDR3 contains 12 residues. CDR1 is MNHNY and CDR2 is SVGAGI in the germline V gene (reference sequence). Trimming stripped 6 bases from V and 5 bases from J, with 10 bases between. For every subset, genomic DNA was evenly distributed across several immunoSEQ plates. In the authors' methods: ImmunoSEQ output lacked quality scores and full-length reads, limiting matched filtering. Assay: immunoSEQ multiplex PCR; the TCRdb copy retains only in-frame clones and omits some. That table is the source of V, J and clone size, and D and trimming were worked out from the DNA. Here the sample spans 550,000 to 800,000 clones, around 74% being singletons. Findings and limits, study-wide: Tissues were not sampled, only blood, and their repertoires likely differ.

The chain couples TRBV6-6 to TRBJ1-1; D gene ambiguous. This receptor was obtained from a woman under 40 in good health. Sequencing was done on a sample of memory CD4+ T cells sorted from blood. Subset specified: CD45RA-negative fraction. The CDR3: CASRLGKTEAFF. The CDR3 DNA is TGTGCCAGCAGATTAGGGAAGACTGAAGCTTTCTTT.